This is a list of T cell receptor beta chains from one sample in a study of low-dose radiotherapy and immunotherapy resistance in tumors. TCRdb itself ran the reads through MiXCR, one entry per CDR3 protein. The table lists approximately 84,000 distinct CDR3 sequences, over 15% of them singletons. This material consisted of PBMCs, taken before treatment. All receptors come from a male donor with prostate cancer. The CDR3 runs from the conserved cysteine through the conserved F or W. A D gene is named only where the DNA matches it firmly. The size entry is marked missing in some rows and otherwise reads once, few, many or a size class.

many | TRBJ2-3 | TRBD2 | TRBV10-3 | CAISEWAGGSTSQHTQYF | TGTGCCATCAGTGAGTGGGCGGGGGGTTCCACCTCACAACATACGCAGTATTTT
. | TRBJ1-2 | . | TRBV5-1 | CASSFGGNYGYTF | TGCGCCAGCAGCTTCGGCGGAAACTATGGCTACACCTTC
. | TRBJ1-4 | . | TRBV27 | CASKDSGVTNEKLFF | TGTGCCAGCAAGGACAGTGGGGTGACTAATGAAAAACTGTTTTTT
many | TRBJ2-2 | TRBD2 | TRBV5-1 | CASSLAGGTGELFF | TGTGCCAGCAGTTTAGCGGGGGGCACCGGGGAGCTGTTTTTT
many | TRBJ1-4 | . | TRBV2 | CASSVGGALANEKLFF | TGTGCCAGCAGTGTTGGGGGGGCGCTGGCTAATGAAAAACTGTTTTTT
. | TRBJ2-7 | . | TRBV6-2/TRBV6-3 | CAARDSEPYEQYF | TGTGCCGCACGGGACTCCGAACCCTACGAGCAGTACTTC
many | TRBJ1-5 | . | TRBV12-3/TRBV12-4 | CAVQVGSNQPQHF | TGTGCCGTTCAAGTCGGTAGCAATCAGCCCCAGCATTTT
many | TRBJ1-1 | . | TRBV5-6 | CASSLTGVEAFF | TGTGCCAGCAGCTTGACCGGCGTTGAAGCTTTCTTT
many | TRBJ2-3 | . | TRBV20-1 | CSATLDTDTQYF | TGCAGTGCAACACTAGACACAGATACGCAGTATTTT
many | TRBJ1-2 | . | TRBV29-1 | CSVGRDTEYPGYTF | TGCAGCGTTGGGCGGGACACGGAGTACCCAGGCTACACCTTC
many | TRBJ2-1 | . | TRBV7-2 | CASSPRTGRAHNEQFF | TGTGCCAGCAGCCCTCGGACAGGGAGGGCCCACAATGAGCAGTTCTTC
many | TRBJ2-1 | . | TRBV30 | CAWAGHLSYNEQFF | TGTGCCTGGGCGGGACACCTCTCCTACAATGAGCAGTTCTTC
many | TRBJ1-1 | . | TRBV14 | CASSRTVNTEAFF | TGTGCCAGCAGCAGGACAGTAAACACTGAAGCTTTCTTT
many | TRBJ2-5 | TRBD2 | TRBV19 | CASSTLAGLTETQYF | TGTGCCAGTAGTACTCTAGCGGGGCTTACAGAGACCCAGTACTTC
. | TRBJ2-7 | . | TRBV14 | CASSLRTQSLYNEQYF | TGTGCCAGCAGCCTCCGGACCCAGTCCCTGTACAATGAGCAGTACTTC
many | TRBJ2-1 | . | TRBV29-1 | CSVEDLRRNEQFF | TGCAGCGTTGAAGATCTCAGGCGGAATGAGCAGTTCTTC
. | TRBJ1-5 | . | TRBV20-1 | CSASGQINQPQHF | TGCAGTGCTAGTGGACAGATTAATCAGCCCCAGCATTTT
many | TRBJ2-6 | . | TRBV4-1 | CASSQGRGFNSGANVLTF | TGCGCCAGCAGCCAAGGGAGGGGCTTCAACTCTGGGGCCAACGTCCTGACTTTC
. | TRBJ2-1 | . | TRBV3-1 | CASSQLEINEQFF | TGTGCCAGCAGCCAGTTAGAGATCAATGAGCAGTTCTTC
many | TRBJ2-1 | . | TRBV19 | CASSIGQPYNEQFF | TGTGCCAGTAGTATCGGACAGCCCTACAATGAGCAGTTCTTC
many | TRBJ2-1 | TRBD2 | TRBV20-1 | CSANSVEASGGWEQFF | TGCAGTGCTAACTCGGTGGAGGCTAGCGGGGGTTGGGAGCAGTTCTTC
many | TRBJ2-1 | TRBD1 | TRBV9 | CASSEGQGSPYEQFF | TGTGCCAGCAGCGAGGGACAGGGGTCACCCTACGAGCAGTTCTTC
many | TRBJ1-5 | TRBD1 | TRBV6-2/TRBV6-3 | CASMKTQGNQPQHF | TGTGCCAGCATGAAAACACAGGGGAATCAGCCCCAGCATTTT
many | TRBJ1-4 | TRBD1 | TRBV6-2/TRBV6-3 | CASSTRTGRGEKLFF | TGTGCCAGCAGTACCCGGACAGGTCGAGGTGAAAAACTGTTTTTT
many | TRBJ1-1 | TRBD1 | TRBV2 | CASTTTGENTEAFF | TGTGCCAGCACCACGACAGGGGAGAACACTGAAGCTTTCTTT
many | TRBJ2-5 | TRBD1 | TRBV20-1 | CSAGRTGGRQETQYF | TGCAGTGCTGGGCGGACAGGGGGCCGCCAAGAGACCCAGTACTTC
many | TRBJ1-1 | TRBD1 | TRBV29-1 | CSVSPTGANTEAFF | TGCAGCGTGAGTCCGACAGGGGCGAACACTGAAGCTTTCTTT
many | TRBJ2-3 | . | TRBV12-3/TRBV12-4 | CASSFSRAQRTDTQYF | TGTGCCAGCAGTTTCTCCCGGGCTCAACGCACAGATACGCAGTATTTT
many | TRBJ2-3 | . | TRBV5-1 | CASSSSQGAGTDTQYF | TGCGCCAGCAGCTCATCACAGGGAGCGGGCACAGATACGCAGTATTTT
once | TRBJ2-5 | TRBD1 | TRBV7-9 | CASSTGRTGLIQETQYF | TGTGCCAGCAGCACCGGACGGACAGGACTCATACAAGAGACCCAGTACTTC
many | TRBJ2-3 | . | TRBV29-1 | CSVVGAGADAQLNTDTQYF | TGCAGCGTTGTCGGGGCCGGGGCGGACGCACAACTCAACACAGATACGCAGTATTTT
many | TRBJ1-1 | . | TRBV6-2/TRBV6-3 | CASTPNRGRVGPNTEAFF | TGTGCCAGCACCCCGAATAGGGGCCGTGTGGGACCGAACACTGAAGCTTTCTTT
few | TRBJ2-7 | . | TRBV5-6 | CASSLAFSYEQYF | TGTGCCAGCAGCTTGGCCTTCTCCTACGAGCAGTACTTC
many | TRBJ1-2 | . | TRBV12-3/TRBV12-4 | CASTPAPTGLIGYTF | TGTGCCAGCACCCCCGCCCCGACAGGACTTATCGGCTACACCTTC
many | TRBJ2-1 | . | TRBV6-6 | CASSGRPAYNEQFF | TGTGCCAGCAGCGGACGGCCGGCCTACAATGAGCAGTTCTTC
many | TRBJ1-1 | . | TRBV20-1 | CSASGRAEAFF | TGCAGTGCTAGTGGCAGGGCCGAAGCTTTCTTT
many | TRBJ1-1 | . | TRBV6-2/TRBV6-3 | CASSYTRRYTEAFF | TGTGCCAGCAGTTACACCCGCCGGTACACTGAAGCTTTCTTT
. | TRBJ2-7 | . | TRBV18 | CASSPSTGREQYF | TGTGCCAGCTCACCATCGACAGGCCGGGAGCAGTACTTC
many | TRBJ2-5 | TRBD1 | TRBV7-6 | CASSSLQGSGETQYF | TGTGCCAGCAGCTCCCTACAGGGGAGCGGTGAGACCCAGTACTTC
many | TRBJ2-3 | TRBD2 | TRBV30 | CAWSSVVVAGAYGTQYF | TGTGCCTGGAGTTCTGTGGTGGTAGCGGGGGCCTATGGTACGCAGTATTTT
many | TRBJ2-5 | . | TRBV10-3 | CATGLQETQYF | TGTGCCACCGGCCTACAAGAGACCCAGTACTTC
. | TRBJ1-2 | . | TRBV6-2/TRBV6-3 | CASSSGPPREYGYTF | TGTGCCAGCAGTTCCGGGCCTCCGAGAGAATATGGCTACACCTTC
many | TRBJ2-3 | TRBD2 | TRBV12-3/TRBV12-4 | CASSTTSGGTDTQYF | TGTGCCAGCAGTACCACTAGCGGGGGCACAGATACGCAGTATTTT